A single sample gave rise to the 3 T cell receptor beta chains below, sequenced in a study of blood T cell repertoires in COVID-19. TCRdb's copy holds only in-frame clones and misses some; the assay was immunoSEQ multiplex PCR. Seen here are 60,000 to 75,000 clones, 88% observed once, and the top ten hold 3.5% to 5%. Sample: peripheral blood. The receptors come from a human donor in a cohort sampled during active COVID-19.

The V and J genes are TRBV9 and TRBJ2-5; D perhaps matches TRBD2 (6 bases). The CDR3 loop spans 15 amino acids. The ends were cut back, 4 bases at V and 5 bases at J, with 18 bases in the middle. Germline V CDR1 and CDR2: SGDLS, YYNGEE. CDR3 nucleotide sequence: TGTGCCAGCAGCACACTAGGGACTTCTCCGGAGACCCAGTACTTC. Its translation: CASSTLGTSPETQYF.

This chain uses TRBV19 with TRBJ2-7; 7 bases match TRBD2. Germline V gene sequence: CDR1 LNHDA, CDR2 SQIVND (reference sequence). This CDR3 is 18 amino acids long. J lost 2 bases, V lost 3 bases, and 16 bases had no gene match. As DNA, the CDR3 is TGTGCCAGTAGTATTTGGGAGGGAGTTGAAACCGCGACCTACGAGCAGTACTTC. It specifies CASSIWEGVETATYEQYF.

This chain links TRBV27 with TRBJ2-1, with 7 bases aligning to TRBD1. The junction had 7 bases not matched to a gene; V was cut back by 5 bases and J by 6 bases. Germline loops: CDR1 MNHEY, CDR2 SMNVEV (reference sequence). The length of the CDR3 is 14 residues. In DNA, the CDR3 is TGTGCCAGCAGTCTCGAGGGGGCAAGCAATGAGCAGTTCTTC. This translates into CASSLEGASNEQFF.